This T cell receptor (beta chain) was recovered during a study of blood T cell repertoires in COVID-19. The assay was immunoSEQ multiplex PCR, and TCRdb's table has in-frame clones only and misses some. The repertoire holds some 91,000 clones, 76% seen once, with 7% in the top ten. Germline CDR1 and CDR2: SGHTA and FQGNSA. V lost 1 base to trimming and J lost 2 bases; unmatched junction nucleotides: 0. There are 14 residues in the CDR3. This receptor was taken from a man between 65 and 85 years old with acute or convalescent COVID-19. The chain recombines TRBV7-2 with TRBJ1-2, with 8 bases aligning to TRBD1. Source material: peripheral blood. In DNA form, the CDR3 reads TGTGCCAGCAGCTTAGGACAGGGGAACTATGGCTACACCTTC. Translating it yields CASSLGQGNYGYTF.